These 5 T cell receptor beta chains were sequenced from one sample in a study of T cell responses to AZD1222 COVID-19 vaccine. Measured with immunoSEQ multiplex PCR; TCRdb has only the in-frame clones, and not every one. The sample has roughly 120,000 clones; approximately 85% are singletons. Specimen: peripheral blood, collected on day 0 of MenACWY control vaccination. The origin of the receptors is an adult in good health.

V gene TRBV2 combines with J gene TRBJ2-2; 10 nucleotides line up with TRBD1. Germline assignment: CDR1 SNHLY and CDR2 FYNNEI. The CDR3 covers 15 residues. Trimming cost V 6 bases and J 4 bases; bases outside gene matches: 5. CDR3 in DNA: TGTGCCAGCAGGAGGGACAGGGGCACCACCGGGGAGCTGTTTTTT. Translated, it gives CASRRDRGTTGELFF.

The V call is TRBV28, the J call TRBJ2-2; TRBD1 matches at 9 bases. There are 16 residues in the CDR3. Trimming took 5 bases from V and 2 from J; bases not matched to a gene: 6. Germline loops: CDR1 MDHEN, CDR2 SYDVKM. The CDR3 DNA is TGTGCCAGCAGTCCGCTGGGACAGGGTAACACCGGGGAGCTGTTTTTT. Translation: CASSPLGQGNTGELFF.

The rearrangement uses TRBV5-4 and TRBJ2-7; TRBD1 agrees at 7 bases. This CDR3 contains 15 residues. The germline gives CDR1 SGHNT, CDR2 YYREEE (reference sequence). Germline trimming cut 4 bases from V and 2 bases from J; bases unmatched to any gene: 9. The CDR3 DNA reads TGTGCCAGCAGCCAGAACAGGGGCCGGACCTACGAGCAGTACTTC. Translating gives CASSQNRGRTYEQYF.

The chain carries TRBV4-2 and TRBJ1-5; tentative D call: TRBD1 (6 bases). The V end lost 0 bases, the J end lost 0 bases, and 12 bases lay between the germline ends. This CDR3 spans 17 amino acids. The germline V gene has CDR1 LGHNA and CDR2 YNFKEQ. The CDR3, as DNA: TGTGCCAGCAGCCAAGAGTGGTCAGGGGTTAGCAATCAGCCCCAGCATTTT. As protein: CASSQEWSGVSNQPQHF.

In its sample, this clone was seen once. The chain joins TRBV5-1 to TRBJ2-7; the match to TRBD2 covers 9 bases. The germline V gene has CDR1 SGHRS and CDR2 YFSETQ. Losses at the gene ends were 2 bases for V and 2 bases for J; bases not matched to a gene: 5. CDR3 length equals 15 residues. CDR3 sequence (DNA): TGCGCCAGCAGCTTCTTTGCGGGGGGGCCCTACGAGCAGTACTTC. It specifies CASSFFAGGPYEQYF. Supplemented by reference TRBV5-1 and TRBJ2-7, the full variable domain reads KAGVTQTPRYLIKTRGQQVTLSCSPISGHRSVSWYQQTPGQGLQFLFEYFSETQRNKGNFPGRFSGRQFSNSRSEMNVSTLELGDSALYLCASSFFAGGPYEQYFGPGTRLTVT.